The present entry profiles one TCR beta chain with its context. Its antigen is unidentified. This sample is part of a study of cytomegalovirus exposure and HLA in healthy donors. The study ran its PCR with 60 Vbeta and 13 Jbeta primers. TCRdb's table, derived via immunoSEQ multiplex PCR, lists solely in-frame clones and lacks some. The sample gives tens of thousands of clones, 72% of which show up once; more than 9% is in the top ten. General observations from the study: Specific recognition of CMV antigens was confirmed in vitro for a few chains (all CMV-associated). In a later analysis, TCR beta V- and J-gene trimming showed a link to a missense DCLRE1C variant. A prior analysis recorded that most TCR beta V segments were productive about 87% or about 30% of the time.

Source material: PBMCs. The TCR was taken from a woman in her fifties or sixties in good health and CMV-seronegative.

The CDR3 nucleotides read TGTGCCAGCAGCTTAGCGGAGAATGAGCAGTTCTTC. The encoded protein is CASSLAENEQFF. The J gene is TRBJ2-1, the V gene TRBV7-9; D unresolved. The CDR3 length is 12 residues. V lost 0 bases to trimming and J lost 7 bases, with 4 bases between them. Germline V gives CDR1 SEHNR, CDR2 FQNEAQ (reference sequence).